Listed here are 9 T cell receptor beta chains from one sample, sequenced in a study of OX40 agonist ivuxolimab in advanced cancers. Library construction relied on the immunoSEQ multiplex PCR assay. Drawn from immuneACCESS, this table holds only the in-frame rearrangements with V and J called that TCRdb kept. Clones are partly lost; checked studies trace under half to an unresolved V gene and leave the rest unexplained. This sample is represented by about 96,000 clones; roughly 80% of them were singletons. The ten most abundant clones make up 5.8% of the sample. The sequencing used CD4+ or CD8+ T cells sorted from blood, collected in a trial of the OX40 agonist ivuxolimab. These receptors came from an adult with an advanced solid tumor such as melanoma, head and neck, liver or kidney cancer.

This chain connects TRBV5-8 to TRBJ1-4; D possibly corresponds to TRBD1 (5 bases). The V and J ends lost 0 bases and 6 bases respectively, with 9 bases between them. The CDR3 loop spans 14 amino acids. Germline V gene lookup returns CDR1 SGHTS and CDR2 YDEGEE. The CDR3 sequence: CASSLVARDEKLFF. Here the CDR3 DNA reads TGTGCCAGCAGCTTGGTTGCCAGGGATGAAAAACTGTTTTTT.

The V and J genes are TRBV7-9 and TRBJ2-7; 11 bases agree with TRBD2. Germline-derived CDR1 and CDR2 are SEHNR and FQNEAQ (reference sequence). The CDR3 length is 15 residues. After removal of 1 base from V and 4 bases from J, the junction contained 3 bases not matched to a gene. CDR3 protein: CASSLVAGGPYEQYF. In nucleotides, the CDR3 is TGTGCCAGCAGCTTAGTAGCGGGGGGGCCTTACGAGCAGTACTTC.

The V call is TRBV5-6, the J call TRBJ1-6; maybe TRBD1 (5 bases). Trimming took off 1 base at V and 9 bases at J, with 14 bases between the two ends. Germline V CDR1 and CDR2: SGHDT, YYEEEE. The CDR3 sequence is 15 residues long. The CDR3, as DNA: TGTGCCAGCAGCTTGTCGCCGGGACTTCCTTCACCCCTCCACTTT. As protein: CASSLSPGLPSPLHF. The variable domain in full, with the rest retrieved from reference TRBV5-6 and TRBJ1-6, is DAGVTQSPTHLIKTRGQQVTLRCSPKSGHDTVSWYQQALGQGPQFIFQYYEEEERQRGNFPDRFSGHQFPNYSSELNVNALLLGDSALYLCASSLSPGLPSPLHFGNGTRLTVT.

This clone has only a few counts. The CDR3 nucleotides are TGCAGCGCTTCCCTAGGACAGTCCCGAGGGACCCAGTACTTC. Translation gives CSASLGQSRGTQYF. This rearrangement joins TRBV29-1 to TRBJ2-5; D possibly corresponds to TRBD1 (6 bases). This CDR3 is 14 amino acids long. V dropped 7 bases and J dropped 7 bases, with 22 bases sitting between them. Germline-derived CDR1 and CDR2 are SQVTM and ANQGSEA.

J is TRBJ1-5 and V is TRBV12-5; D gene uncertain. The CDR3 extends over 11 amino acids. CDR1 is LGHNT, CDR2 FRNRAP, per germline. V shed 6 bases and J shed 6 bases, with 6 bases lying between them. CDR3 protein: CASGTTQPQHF. Written as DNA, the CDR3 is TGTGCTAGTGGGACCACTCAGCCCCAGCATTTT. Supplemented by reference TRBV12-5 and TRBJ1-5, the full variable domain reads DARVTQTPRHKVTEMGQEVTMRCQPILGHNTVFWYRQTMMQGLELLAYFRNRAPLDDSGMPKDRFSAEMPDATLATLKIQPSEPRDSAVYFCASGTTQPQHFGDGTRLSIL.

The chain recombines TRBV9 with TRBJ1-1; TRBD1 is a possible D gene (6 bases). This CDR3 contains 14 residues. Germline assignment: CDR1 SGDLS and CDR2 YYNGEE. V lost 3 bases to trimming and J lost 1 base, with 10 bases between them. The CDR3 region has the DNA TGTGCCAGCAGCGGAGGGACATCGAACACTGAAGCTTTCTTT. Translating gives CASSGGTSNTEAFF. The variable domain in full, completed from reference TRBV9 and TRBJ1-1, reads DSGVTQTPKHLITATGQRVTLRCSPRSGDLSVYWYQQSLDQGLQFLIQYYNGEERAKGNILERFSAQQFPDLHSELNLSSLELGDSALYFCASSGGTSNTEAFFGQGTRLTVV.

This chain uses TRBV19 with TRBJ2-2, with D possibly TRBD1 on 6 matching bases. The V end lost 5 bases, the J end lost 4 bases, and 8 bases lay between the germline ends. Germline V lookup: CDR1 LNHDA, CDR2 SQIVND (reference sequence). The CDR3 sequence is 13 residues long. CDR3 in DNA: TGTGCCAGTAGTGTCAGGGGCACCGGGGAGCTGTTTTTT. Translating it yields CASSVRGTGELFF.

The chain is built from TRBV13 and TRBJ2-2; D is undetermined. Germline CDR1 is PRHDT and CDR2 is FYEKMQ (reference sequence). V was clipped by 2 bases and J by 8 bases, with 12 bases between them. This CDR3 is 14 amino acids long. The CDR3 coding sequence is TGTGCCAGCAGCTTATTTTTGGGCCCGGGGGAGCTGTTTTTT. It encodes CASSLFLGPGELFF.

This chain connects TRBV29-1 to TRBJ1-4, with TRBD1 matching 8 bases. The V segment lost 0 bases and the J segment 8 bases; nucleotides outside the gene matches: 8. From germline, CDR1 is SQVTM and CDR2 ANQGSEA. The CDR3 contains 15 residues. DNA of the CDR3: TGCAGCGTTGAAGATCTCGACAGGGGTAGGGAAAAACTGTTTTTT. Translation gives CSVEDLDRGREKLFF.